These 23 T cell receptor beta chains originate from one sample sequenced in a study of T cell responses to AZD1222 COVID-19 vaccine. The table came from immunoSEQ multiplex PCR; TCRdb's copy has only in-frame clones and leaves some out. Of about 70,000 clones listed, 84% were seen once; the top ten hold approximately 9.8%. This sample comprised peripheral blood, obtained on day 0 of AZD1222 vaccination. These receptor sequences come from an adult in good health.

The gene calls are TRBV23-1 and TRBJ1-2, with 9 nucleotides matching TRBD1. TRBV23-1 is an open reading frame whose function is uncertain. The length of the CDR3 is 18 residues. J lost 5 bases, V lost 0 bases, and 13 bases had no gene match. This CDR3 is CASSQSKPDRGLRYGYTF. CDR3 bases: TGCGCCAGCAGTCAATCTAAACCCGACAGGGGGTTGAGGTATGGCTACACCTTC.

CDR3 sequence reads: CAWIPGGLGGNTIYF. The CDR3 DNA reads TGTGCCTGGATCCCGGGGGGCCTAGGAGGAAACACCATATATTTT. The J gene is TRBJ1-3, the V gene TRBV30, with D possibly matching TRBD1 (6 bases). The CDR3 is made up of 15 amino acids. Germline lookup yields CDR1 GTSNPN and CDR2 SVGIG (reference sequence). Between the trimmed V and J ends, which lost 4 bases and 4 bases, there was a span of 17 bases. The variable domain in full, with the rest retrieved from reference TRBV30 and TRBJ1-3, is SQTIHQWPATLVQPVGSPLSLECTVEGTSNPNLYWYRQAAGRGLQLLFYSVGIGQISSEVPQNLSASRPQDRQFILSSKKLLLSDSGFYLCAWIPGGLGGNTIYFGEGSWLTVV.

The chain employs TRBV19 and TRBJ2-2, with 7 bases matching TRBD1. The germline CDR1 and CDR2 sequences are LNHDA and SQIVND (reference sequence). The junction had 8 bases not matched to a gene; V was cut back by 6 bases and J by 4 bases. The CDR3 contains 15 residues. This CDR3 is CASSLYRGATGELFF. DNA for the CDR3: TGTGCCAGTAGCCTCTACAGGGGTGCCACCGGGGAGCTGTTTTTT.

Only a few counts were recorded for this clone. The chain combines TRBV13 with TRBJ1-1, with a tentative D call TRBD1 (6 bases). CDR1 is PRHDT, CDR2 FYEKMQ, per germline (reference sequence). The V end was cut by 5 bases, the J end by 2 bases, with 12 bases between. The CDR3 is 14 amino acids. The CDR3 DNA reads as TGTGCCAGCAGCCCCCGGGGGGCTAACACTGAAGCTTTCTTT. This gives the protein CASSPRGANTEAFF.

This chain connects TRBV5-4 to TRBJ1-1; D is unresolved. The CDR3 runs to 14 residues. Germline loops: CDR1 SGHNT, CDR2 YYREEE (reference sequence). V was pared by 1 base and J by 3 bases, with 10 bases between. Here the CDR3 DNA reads TGTGCCAGCAGCTTGTCGGGAGCCTACACTGAAGCTTTCTTT. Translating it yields CASSLSGAYTEAFF.

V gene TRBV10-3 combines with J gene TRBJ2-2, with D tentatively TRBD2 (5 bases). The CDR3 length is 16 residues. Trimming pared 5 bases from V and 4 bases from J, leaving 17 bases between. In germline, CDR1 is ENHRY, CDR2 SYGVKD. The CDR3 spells CAISTGVGRGTGELFF. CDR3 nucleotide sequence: TGTGCCATCAGTACCGGGGTCGGTCGGGGCACCGGGGAGCTGTTTTTT.

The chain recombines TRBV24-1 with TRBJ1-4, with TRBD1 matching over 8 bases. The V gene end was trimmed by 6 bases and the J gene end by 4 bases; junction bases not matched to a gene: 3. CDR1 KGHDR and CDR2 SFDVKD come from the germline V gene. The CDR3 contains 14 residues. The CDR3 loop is CATSQGALNEKLFF. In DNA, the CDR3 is TGTGCCACCAGTCAGGGGGCTCTTAATGAAAAACTGTTTTTT.

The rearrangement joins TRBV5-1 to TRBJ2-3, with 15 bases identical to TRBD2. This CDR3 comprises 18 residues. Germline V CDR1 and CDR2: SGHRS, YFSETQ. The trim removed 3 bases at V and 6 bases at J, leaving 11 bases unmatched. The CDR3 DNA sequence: TGCGCCAGCAGCTCGATATGGACTAGCGGGGGGGCCGAGGATACGCAGTATTTT. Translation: CASSSIWTSGGAEDTQYF.

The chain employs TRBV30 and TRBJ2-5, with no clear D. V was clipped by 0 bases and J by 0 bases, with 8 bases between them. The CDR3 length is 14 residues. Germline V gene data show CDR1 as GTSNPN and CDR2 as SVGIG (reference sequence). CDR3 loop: CAWSVITDQETQYF. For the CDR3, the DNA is TGTGCCTGGAGTGTAATTACAGACCAAGAGACCCAGTACTTC.

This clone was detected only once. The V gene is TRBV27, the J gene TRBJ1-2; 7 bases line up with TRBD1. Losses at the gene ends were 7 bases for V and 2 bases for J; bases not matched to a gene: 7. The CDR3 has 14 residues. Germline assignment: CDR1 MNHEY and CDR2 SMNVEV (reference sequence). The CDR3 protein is CASKYGTANYGYTF. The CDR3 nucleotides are TGTGCCAGCAAGTACGGGACAGCAAACTATGGCTACACCTTC.

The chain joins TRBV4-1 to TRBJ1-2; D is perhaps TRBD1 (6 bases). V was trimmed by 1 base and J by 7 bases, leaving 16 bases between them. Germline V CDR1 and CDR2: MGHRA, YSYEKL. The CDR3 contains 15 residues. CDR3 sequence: CASSQGPQGAGGYTF. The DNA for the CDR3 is TGCGCCAGCAGCCAAGGCCCACAGGGTGCAGGTGGCTACACCTTC.

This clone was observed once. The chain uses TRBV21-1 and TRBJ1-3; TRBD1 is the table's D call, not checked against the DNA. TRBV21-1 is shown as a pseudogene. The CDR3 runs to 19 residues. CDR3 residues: CASKERSLQNRGSGNTIYF. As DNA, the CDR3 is TGTGCCAGCAAGGAGCGAAGTCTCCAGAACAGGGGCTCTGGAAACACCATATATTTT.

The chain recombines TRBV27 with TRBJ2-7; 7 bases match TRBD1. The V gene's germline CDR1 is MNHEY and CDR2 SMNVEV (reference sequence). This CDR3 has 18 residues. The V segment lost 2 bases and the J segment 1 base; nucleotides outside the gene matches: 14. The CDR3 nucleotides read TGTGCCAGCAGTTTAGGTCGGCCCGACAGGGTGATTTCCTACGAGCAGTACTTC. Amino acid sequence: CASSLGRPDRVISYEQYF.

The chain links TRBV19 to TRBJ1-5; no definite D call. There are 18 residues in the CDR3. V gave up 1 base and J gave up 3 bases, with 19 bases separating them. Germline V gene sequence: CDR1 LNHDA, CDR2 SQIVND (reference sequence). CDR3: CASSIVGATGSTNQPQHF. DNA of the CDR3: TGTGCCAGTAGTATAGTGGGTGCCACGGGAAGCACCAATCAGCCCCAGCATTTT. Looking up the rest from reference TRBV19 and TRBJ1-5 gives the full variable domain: DGGITQSPKYLFRKEGQNVTLSCEQNLNHDAMYWYRQDPGQGLRLIYYSQIVNDFQKGDIAEGYSVSREKKESFPLTVTSAQKNPTAFYLCASSIVGATGSTNQPQHFGDGTRLSIL.

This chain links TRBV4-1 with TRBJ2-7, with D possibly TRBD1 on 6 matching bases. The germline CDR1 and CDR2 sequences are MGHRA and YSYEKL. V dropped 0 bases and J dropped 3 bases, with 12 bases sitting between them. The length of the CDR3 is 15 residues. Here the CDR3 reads CASSQDRGYSYEQYF. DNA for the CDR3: TGCGCCAGCAGCCAAGATAGGGGGTATAGCTACGAGCAGTACTTC.

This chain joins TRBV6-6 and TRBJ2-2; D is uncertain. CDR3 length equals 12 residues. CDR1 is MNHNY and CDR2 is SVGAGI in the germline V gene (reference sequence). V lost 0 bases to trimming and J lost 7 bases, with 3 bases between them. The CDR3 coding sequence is TGTGCCAGCAGTTACTCGGACGGGGAGCTGTTTTTT. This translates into CASSYSDGELFF.

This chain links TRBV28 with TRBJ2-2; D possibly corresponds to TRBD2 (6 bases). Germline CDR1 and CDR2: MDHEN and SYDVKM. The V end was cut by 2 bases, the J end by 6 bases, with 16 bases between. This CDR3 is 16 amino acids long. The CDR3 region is CASSLPGGTSPGELFF. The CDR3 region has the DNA TGTGCCAGCAGTTTACCTGGGGGGACGAGCCCCGGGGAGCTGTTTTTT.

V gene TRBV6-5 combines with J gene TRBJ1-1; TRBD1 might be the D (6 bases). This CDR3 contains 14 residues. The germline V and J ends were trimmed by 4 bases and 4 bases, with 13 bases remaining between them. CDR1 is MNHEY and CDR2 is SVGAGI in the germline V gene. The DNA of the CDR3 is TGTGCCAGCAGTTCATCCTTGGGGGCCACTGAAGCTTTCTTT. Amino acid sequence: CASSSSLGATEAFF.

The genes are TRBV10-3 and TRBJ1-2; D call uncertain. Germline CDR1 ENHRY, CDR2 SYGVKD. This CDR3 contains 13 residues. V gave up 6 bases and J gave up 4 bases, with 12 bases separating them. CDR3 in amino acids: CAIRDDTIYGYTF. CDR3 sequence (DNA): TGTGCCATCAGAGATGACACGATCTATGGCTACACCTTC.

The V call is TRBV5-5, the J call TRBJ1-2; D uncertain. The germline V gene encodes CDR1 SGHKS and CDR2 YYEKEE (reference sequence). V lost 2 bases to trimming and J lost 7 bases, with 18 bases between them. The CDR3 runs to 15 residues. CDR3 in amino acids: CASSLGPGPLVGYTF. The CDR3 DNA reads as TGTGCCAGCAGCTTAGGGCCTGGGCCCTTAGTTGGCTACACCTTC.

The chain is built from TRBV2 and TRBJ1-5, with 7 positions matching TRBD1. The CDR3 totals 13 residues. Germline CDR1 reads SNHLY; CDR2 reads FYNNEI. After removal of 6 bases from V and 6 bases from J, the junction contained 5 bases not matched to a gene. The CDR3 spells CASRGQSIQPQHF. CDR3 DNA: TGTGCCAGCAGGGGACAGTCTATTCAGCCCCAGCATTTT.

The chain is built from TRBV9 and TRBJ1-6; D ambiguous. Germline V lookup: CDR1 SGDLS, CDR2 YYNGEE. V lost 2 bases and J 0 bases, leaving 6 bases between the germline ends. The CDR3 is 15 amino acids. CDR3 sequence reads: CASSVGISYNSPLHF. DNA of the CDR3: TGTGCCAGCAGCGTCGGTATCTCCTATAATTCACCCCTCCACTTT.

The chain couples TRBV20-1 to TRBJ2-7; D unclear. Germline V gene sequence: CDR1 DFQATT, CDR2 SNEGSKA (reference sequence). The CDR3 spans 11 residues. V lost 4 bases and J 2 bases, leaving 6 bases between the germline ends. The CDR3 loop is CSANRAYEQYF. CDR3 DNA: TGCAGTGCTAATAGGGCCTACGAGCAGTACTTC.